This T cell receptor (beta chain) was sequenced for a study of cytomegalovirus exposure and HLA in healthy donors. Across the study: The platform used for the 120 validation repertoires matched that of the roughly 700 first-cohort repertoires, a later analysis reported. Study results and limitations: The finding came from a later analysis; first-cohort TCR clusters tended to co-occur in the roughly 110 validation repertoires. According to the study, 150 to 200 TCR beta chains were cytomegalovirus-associated. Most TCRs appeared rarely, but some public TCRs recurred in many donors.

CDR1 is MDHEN, CDR2 SYDVKM, per germline. After removal of 5 bases from V and 3 bases from J, the junction contained 9 bases not matched to a gene. The CDR3 runs 15 residues. Profiled with immunoSEQ multiplex PCR; TCRdb holds only in-frame clones, not every one. The top ten clones hold 15% to 20% of a sample with over 150,000 clones, around 85% of them seen once. On this clone itself: Its cognate antigen is unknown.

This chain links TRBV28 with TRBJ1-1; 7 bases match TRBD1. This receptor was obtained from a man younger than 35 in good health and CMV-seropositive. The sequenced material came from PBMCs. The CDR3 reads CASSRRGIADTEAFF. CDR3 nucleotides: TGTGCCAGCAGTCGCAGGGGGATCGCGGACACTGAAGCTTTCTTT.